Below are 13 T cell receptor beta chains sequenced from a single sample in a study of monozygotic twins with inflammatory bowel disease (dated by TCRdb to between 2017 and 2020). The library relied on 5' RACE. Data came from an Illumina HiSeq 2500. Each entry corresponds to one CDR3 protein sequence from reads that TCRdb reprocessed, and DNA is not given. The sample table on file contains 420,000 or so distinct CDR3 sequences. Approximately 2.3% of the sample is in the top ten clones. Sequencing was carried out using blood. These receptors were collected from a human donor with ulcerative colitis or Crohn's disease, or a healthy co-twin of an affected twin (not recorded which).

This chain connects TRBV6-4 to TRBJ2-1; checking the TCRdb D call of TRBD1 is not possible without DNA. Germline V lookup: CDR1 MRHNA, CDR2 SNTAGT. CDR3 length: 13 residues. The CDR3 reads CASSDKNTGHFFF.

This sequence joins TRBV11-3 and TRBJ2-2. Germline CDR1 reads SGHNT; CDR2 reads YENEEA. There are 14 residues in the CDR3. The CDR3 protein is CASSPYYGSGELFF.

The chain has TRBV5-1 and TRBJ1-1; there is no DNA to check the TCRdb D call of TRBD1. The CDR3 loop spans 18 amino acids. Germline CDR1 is SGHRS and CDR2 is YFSETQ. CDR3 sequence reads: CASSSLGQAPETNTEAFF.

The chain has TRBV20-1 and TRBJ2-2. Germline V CDR1 and CDR2: DFQATT, SNEGSKA (reference sequence). The CDR3 is made up of 12 amino acids. The CDR3 sequence is CSARQTTGELFF.

This chain connects TRBV20-1 to TRBJ2-2. The CDR3 has 14 amino acids. Germline V gives CDR1 DFQATT, CDR2 SNEGSKA (reference sequence). CDR3: CSASKSLNTGELFF.

The chain joins TRBV12-3 or TRBV12-4 to TRBJ2-2; TCRdb calls TRBD1, which cannot be checked without DNA. The CDR3 totals 14 residues. CDR3 amino acids: CASSLRGAHGELFF.

The chain recombines TRBV12-3 or TRBV12-4 with TRBJ2-1; as DNA is missing, the TRBD1 call by TCRdb cannot be tested. CDR3 length: 17 amino acids. CDR3: CASSRHTGTGGINEQFF.

The gene calls are TRBV18 and TRBJ2-7. The CDR3 loop spans 13 amino acids. Germline CDR1 reads KGHSH; CDR2 reads LQKENI. CDR3 sequence: CASSPGSAAEQYF.

The rearrangement joins TRBV5-1 to TRBJ1-2; TCRdb names TRBD1, which stays unverified in the absence of DNA. This CDR3 is 14 amino acids long. Germline CDR1 reads SGHRS; CDR2 reads YFSETQ. This CDR3 reads CASSRQDSLYGYTF.

V and J are TRBV7-9 and TRBJ1-1. This CDR3 comprises 12 residues. Germline-derived CDR1 and CDR2 are SEHNR and FQNEAQ (reference sequence). CDR3: CASSPTETEAFF. Full variable domain (outside the CDR3, taken from reference TRBV7-9 and TRBJ1-1): DTGVSQNPRHKITKRGQNVTFRCDPISEHNRLYWYRQTLGQGPEFLTYFQNEAQLEKSRLLSDRFSAERPKGSFSTLEIQRTEQGDSAMYLCASSPTETEAFFGQGTRLTVV.

The chain employs TRBV5-1 and TRBJ2-2; TCRdb returns TRBD2, unconfirmable since there is no DNA. Germline V CDR1 and CDR2: SGHRS, YFSETQ. CDR3 length equals 17 residues. The CDR3 sequence is CASSLGAGLQNTGELFF.

This CDR3 is CASSSSRQSRSGYTF. This chain joins TRBV5-4 and TRBJ1-2. The germline V gene encodes CDR1 SGHNT and CDR2 YYREEE (reference sequence). This CDR3 has 15 amino acids.

CDR3 residues: CASRLADQETQYF. The rearrangement joins TRBV5-1 to TRBJ2-5; TCRdb selects TRBD2, and the lack of DNA leaves this call unchecked. Germline V CDR1 and CDR2: SGHRS, YFSETQ. The CDR3 loop spans 13 amino acids.